The next 11 T cell receptor beta chains were all read from a single sample in a study of cytomegalovirus exposure and HLA in healthy donors. With 60 Vbeta and 13 Jbeta primers, the PCR was carried out. TCRdb's table, derived via immunoSEQ multiplex PCR, lists solely in-frame clones and lacks some. The table has roughly 100,000 clones, 55% to 75% seen once; the top ten hold around 4%. Sequenced material: PBMCs. The receptor source for this set is a man aged 25 to 45 in good health and CMV-seropositive.

The rearrangement links TRBV6-4 to TRBJ2-7; a possible D gene is TRBD1 (5 bases). This CDR3 has 13 residues. V gave up 4 bases and J gave up 4 bases, with 11 bases separating them. The germline V gene has CDR1 MRHNA and CDR2 SNTAGT. The CDR3 DNA reads TGTGCCAGCAGTGCCACCCAGGGATACGAGCAGTACTTC. Its protein product is CASSATQGYEQYF.

J is TRBJ2-2 and V is TRBV5-1; TRBD1 matches 11 bases. The V gene end was trimmed by 2 bases and the J gene end by 4 bases; junction bases not matched to a gene: 4. CDR3 size: 16 residues. Germline-derived CDR1 and CDR2 are SGHRS and YFSETQ. The CDR3 sequence is CASSFGDRGSTGELFF. CDR3 nucleotides: TGCGCCAGCAGCTTTGGGGACAGGGGGAGCACCGGGGAGCTGTTTTTT. Supplemented by reference TRBV5-1 and TRBJ2-2, the full variable domain reads KAGVTQTPRYLIKTRGQQVTLSCSPISGHRSVSWYQQTPGQGLQFLFEYFSETQRNKGNFPGRFSGRQFSNSRSEMNVSTLELGDSALYLCASSFGDRGSTGELFFGEGSRLTVL.

This chain uses TRBV6-5 with TRBJ2-5; tentative D call: TRBD2 (6 bases). The J call could be wrong; TRBJ2-7 is a better fit for the DNA end. CDR3 length: 11 amino acids. Per the germline V gene, CDR1 is MNHEY and CDR2 is SVGAGI. The CDR3 coding sequence is TGTGCCAGCAGTCAGGGAGGCGAGCAGTACTTC. Translated, it gives CASSQGGEQYF.

The CDR3 bases are TGTGCCAGCAGCCCCGGACTTTCTTTAGATACGCAGTATTTT. It is translated as CASSPGLSLDTQYF. V is TRBV9 and J is TRBJ2-3; possible D gene TRBD2, 5 bases. The length of the CDR3 is 14 residues. V was cut by 4 bases and J by 5 bases, with 14 bases left in between. Germline CDR1 reads SGDLS; CDR2 reads YYNGEE.

This clone was detected once. The chain employs TRBV4-1 and TRBJ1-2; TRBD1 agrees at 9 bases. Germline CDR1 is MGHRA and CDR2 is YSYEKL. The CDR3 has 15 residues. V dropped 3 bases and J dropped 6; count of bases not matched to a gene: 8. CDR3 sequence: CASSQPGQGRHGYTF. As DNA, the CDR3 is TGCGCCAGCAGCCAGCCGGGACAGGGAAGGCATGGCTACACCTTC.

This chain links TRBV10-3 with TRBJ2-5; D possibly corresponds to TRBD2 (6 bases). Germline values: CDR1 ENHRY, CDR2 SYGVKD. Trimming took off 3 bases at V and 0 bases at J, with 11 bases between the two ends. There are 15 residues in the CDR3. CDR3 sequence: CAISDSRGNQETQYF. In DNA form, the CDR3 reads TGTGCCATCAGTGATTCGCGGGGAAACCAAGAGACCCAGTACTTC.

The V gene is TRBV19, the J gene TRBJ1-6; 7 bases map to TRBD1. The V gene end was trimmed by 3 bases and the J gene end by 7 bases; junction bases not matched to a gene: 6. From germline, CDR1 is LNHDA and CDR2 SQIVND (reference sequence). The CDR3 is 15 amino acids. The CDR3 nucleotides read TGTGCCAGTAGTATGGGACAGACGGTAAATTCACCCCTCCACTTT. The encoded protein is CASSMGQTVNSPLHF.

This clone appeared a few times. The chain combines TRBV5-5 with TRBJ2-7; the match to TRBD2 covers 11 bases. Germline assignment: CDR1 SGHKS and CDR2 YYEKEE (reference sequence). The CDR3 is 16 residues long. Trimming removed 4 bases from V and 6 bases from J; junction bases left unmatched: 12. The CDR3 loop reads CASSREVAGGLIEQYF. The CDR3 bases are TGTGCCAGCAGCAGGGAGGTAGCGGGGGGGCTTATCGAGCAGTACTTC.

The chain combines TRBV7-9 with TRBJ2-4; maybe TRBD2 (6 bases). Deletions cut 3 bases from V and 0 bases from J, with 15 bases between. This CDR3 has 17 residues. The germline CDR1 and CDR2 sequences are SEHNR and FQNEAQ (reference sequence). CDR3 protein: CASSLRGTAIAKNIQYF. Written as DNA, the CDR3 is TGTGCCAGCAGCTTGCGCGGGACGGCCATAGCCAAAAACATTCAGTACTTC. The variable domain in full, completed from reference TRBV7-9 and TRBJ2-4, reads DTGVSQNPRHKITKRGQNVTFRCDPISEHNRLYWYRQTLGQGPEFLTYFQNEAQLEKSRLLSDRFSAERPKGSFSTLEIQRTEQGDSAMYLCASSLRGTAIAKNIQYFGAGTRLSVL.

This clone was detected only a few times. The V and J genes are TRBV4-2 and TRBJ2-7; 7 bases line up with TRBD1. This CDR3 is built from 14 residues. In germline, CDR1 is LGHNA, CDR2 YNFKEQ. After removal of 1 base from V and 2 bases from J, the junction contained 2 bases not matched to a gene. The CDR3 spells CASSQGQGTYEQYF. The CDR3 DNA reads TGTGCCAGCAGCCAAGGACAGGGCACCTACGAGCAGTACTTC.

This clone came up a few times. This sequence joins TRBV4-1 and TRBJ2-7; a weak D match, TRBD1 (6 bases). The ends were cut back, 4 bases at V and 7 bases at J, with 17 bases in the middle. Germline-derived CDR1 and CDR2 are MGHRA and YSYEKL. The CDR3 spans 14 residues. CDR3 residues: CASSPGLRGPEQYF. The CDR3 coding sequence is TGCGCCAGCAGCCCCGGCCTCAGGGGCCCAGAGCAGTACTTC.